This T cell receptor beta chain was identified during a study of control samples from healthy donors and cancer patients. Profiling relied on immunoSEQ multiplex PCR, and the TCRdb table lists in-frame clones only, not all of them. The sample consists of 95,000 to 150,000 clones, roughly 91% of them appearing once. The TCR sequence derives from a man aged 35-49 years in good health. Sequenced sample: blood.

CDR3 amino acids: CASSQSRQGSPPIVWDTGELFF. As DNA, the CDR3 is TGCGCCAGCAGTCAATCGCGACAGGGGAGCCCCCCTATCGTATGGGACACCGGGGAGCTGTTTTTT. V gene TRBV23-1 combines with J gene TRBJ2-2, with 8 bases lining up with TRBD1. TRBV23-1 is flagged as an ORF with uncertain function. The junction had 21 bases not matched to a gene; V was cut back by 0 bases and J by 3 bases. The CDR3 is 22 residues long.